This passage covers 27 T cell receptor beta chains from one sample sequenced in a study of CD8+CD57+ T cells in acquired aplastic anemia. Before being chosen for sequencing, patients had shown CD8+CD57+ cell expansion by flow cytometry. Genomic DNA served as template for TCR beta VDJ and CDR3 profiling. TCRdb processed the reads anew with MiXCR; each CDR3 protein has one entry. Seen here are about 220,000 distinct CDR3 sequences, about 44% observed once, and the top ten hold about 7.8%. Sequencing was performed on sorted CD4+, CD8+, or CD8+CD57+ T cells (not recorded which) from PBMCs. The source is a human donor with aplastic anemia.

The V gene is TRBV7-9, the J gene TRBJ1-6; 9 positions match TRBD1. J lost 9 bases, V lost 5 bases, and 5 bases had no gene match. Germline values: CDR1 SEHNR, CDR2 FQNEAQ (reference sequence). CDR3 length equals 14 residues. The CDR3 is CASSLGQGTSPLHF. In nucleotides, the CDR3 is TGTGCCAGCAGCCTGGGACAGGGCACTTCACCCCTCCACTTT.

This clonotype came up many times. This chain links TRBV9 with TRBJ1-3, with D uncertain. Trimming took off 2 bases at V and 0 bases at J, with 12 bases between the two ends. Looked up from germline, CDR1 is SGDLS and CDR2 is YYNGEE. This CDR3 is built from 16 residues. CDR3 loop: CASSVGRGNSGNTIYF. The CDR3 region has the DNA TGTGCCAGCAGCGTTGGGCGGGGAAACTCTGGAAACACCATATATTTT.

The rearrangement joins TRBV15 to TRBJ2-7; tentative D call: TRBD1 (6 bases). This CDR3 is 15 amino acids long. V was clipped by 4 bases and J by 3 bases, with 16 bases between them. CDR1 is LNHNV, CDR2 YYDKDF, per germline (reference sequence). Here the CDR3 reads CATSIKQGGGYEQYF. Written as DNA, the CDR3 is TGTGCCACCAGCATCAAACAGGGCGGAGGCTACGAGCAGTACTTC.

This chain connects TRBV10-3 to TRBJ2-1; TRBD2 aligns across 9 bases. Germline V gene data show CDR1 as ENHRY and CDR2 as SYGVKD. The CDR3 consists of 16 residues. Trimming cost V 5 bases and J 3 bases; bases outside gene matches: 8. This CDR3 is CAISSRRGGYYNEQFF. The CDR3 coding sequence is TGTGCCATCAGTTCTCGGCGGGGGGGGTACTACAATGAGCAGTTCTTC.

This clonotype has ten or more counts. This chain connects TRBV10-2 to TRBJ2-7; D remains ambiguous. CDR3 length equals 14 residues. Trimming took off 0 bases at V and 3 bases at J, with 9 bases between the two ends. CDR1 is WSHSY and CDR2 is SAAADI in the germline V gene. The CDR3 loop reads CASSESLGNYEQYF. CDR3 sequence (DNA): TGCGCCAGCAGTGAGTCACTCGGAAACTACGAGCAGTACTTC.

The chain employs TRBV12-3 or TRBV12-4 and TRBJ2-1; D ambiguous. V lost 7 bases and J lost 6, with 13 bases in between. This CDR3 has 13 residues. This CDR3 reads CASTSGPFNEQFF. CDR3 DNA: TGTGCCAGCACCTCCGGGCCGTTCAATGAGCAGTTCTTC.

This sequence joins TRBV7-3 and TRBJ1-5; D perhaps matches TRBD1 (6 bases). Germline CDR1 SGHTA, CDR2 FQGTGA. The CDR3 sequence is 17 residues long. V lost 0 bases and J 5 bases, leaving 17 bases between the germline ends. The CDR3 sequence: CASSLTGQPGEDQPQHF. The CDR3 DNA is TGTGCCAGCAGCTTAACTGGACAGCCAGGGGAGGATCAGCCCCAGCATTTT.

In its sample, this clonotype was seen many times. The genes are TRBV9 and TRBJ2-1; D gene unclear. V was pared by 0 bases and J by 6 bases, with 13 bases between. CDR1 is SGDLS and CDR2 is YYNGEE in the germline V gene. The CDR3 loop spans 15 amino acids. The CDR3 DNA sequence: TGTGCCAGCAGCGTAGGCCCCAATCCTCCCAATGAGCAGTTCTTC. This encodes CASSVGPNPPNEQFF. The complete variable domain, with remaining parts taken from reference TRBV9 and TRBJ2-1, reads DSGVTQTPKHLITATGQRVTLRCSPRSGDLSVYWYQQSLDQGLQFLIQYYNGEERAKGNILERFSAQQFPDLHSELNLSSLELGDSALYFCASSVGPNPPNEQFFGPGTRLTVL.

With regard to this clonotype: A much larger clone differs from this one at a single base, so this may be a read error. The V call is TRBV7-9, the J call TRBJ2-2; no clear D. The germline V gene encodes CDR1 SEHNR and CDR2 FQNEAQ (reference sequence). V was pared by 4 bases and J by 0 bases, with 12 bases between. There are 16 residues in the CDR3. The CDR3 DNA reads TGTGCCAGCAGCTCGAGTGGTAGGACGAACACCGGGGAGCTGTTTTTT. Translation gives CASSSSGRTNTGELFF.

V gene TRBV27 combines with J gene TRBJ2-1; 8 nucleotides line up with TRBD2. Germline V gene sequence: CDR1 MNHEY, CDR2 SMNVEV (reference sequence). Losses at the gene ends were 1 base for V and 8 bases for J; bases not matched to a gene: 10. The CDR3 covers 16 residues. CDR3 amino acids: CASSLWGWGLGHEQFF. The CDR3 DNA reads as TGTGCCAGCAGTTTATGGGGATGGGGACTAGGCCATGAGCAGTTCTTC.

This clonotype was detected ten times or more. The chain couples TRBV14 to TRBJ1-1, with D possibly being TRBD1 (6 bases). The germline CDR1 and CDR2 sequences are SGHDN and FVKESK. With 5 bases removed from V and 5 bases from J, the gap between germline ends came to 12 bases. The CDR3 loop spans 13 amino acids. In DNA, the CDR3 is TGTGCCAGCAGCTACTATACAGGGACTGAAGCTTTCTTT. The encoded protein is CASSYYTGTEAFF.

The chain employs TRBV10-3 and TRBJ1-5; TRBD1 matches at 8 bases. The CDR3 consists of 13 residues. Germline loops: CDR1 ENHRY, CDR2 SYGVKD. The junction had 4 bases not matched to a gene; V was cut back by 7 bases and J by 5 bases. The CDR3 nucleotides are TGTGCCATCAAAGGACAGGGAGATCAGCCCCAGCATTTT. Its translation is CAIKGQGDQPQHF.

This sequence joins TRBV6-1 and TRBJ1-3; a weak D match, TRBD1 (5 bases). CDR1 is MNHNS and CDR2 is SASEGT in the germline V gene. Trimming pared 7 bases from V and 0 bases from J, leaving 16 bases between. This CDR3 is built from 16 residues. The CDR3 here is CASMEAGRTSGNTIYF. CDR3 DNA sequence: TGTGCCAGCATGGAAGCAGGGAGAACCTCTGGAAACACCATATATTTT.

This clonotype showed up many times. This sequence joins TRBV13 and TRBJ1-1; no firm D call. V shed 5 bases and J shed 0 bases, with 13 bases lying between them. The CDR3 runs 15 residues. The germline V gene encodes CDR1 PRHDT and CDR2 FYEKMQ (reference sequence). The CDR3 nucleotides read TGTGCCAGCAGCGTCGGACGTGACATGAACACTGAAGCTTTCTTT. As protein: CASSVGRDMNTEAFF.

This clonotype has only one observation. The chain joins TRBV7-9 to TRBJ1-1; D unresolved. V shed 1 base and J shed 8 bases, with 8 bases lying between them. CDR1 and CDR2 (germline): SEHNR, FQNEAQ (reference sequence). This CDR3 spans 12 amino acids. The CDR3 sequence: CASSLEVGEAFF. CDR3 nucleotides: TGTGCCAGCAGCTTAGAGGTTGGGGAAGCTTTCTTT.

This clonotype was counted once. The CDR3 sequence is CASPTSGLGGQETQYF. The CDR3 DNA sequence: TGTGCCAGCCCAACATCCGGCTTGGGGGGACAAGAGACCCAGTACTTC. The chain joins TRBV7-4 to TRBJ2-5; weak D call: TRBD2 (6 bases). This CDR3 region has 16 residues. Germline V lookup: CDR1 SGHVT, CDR2 SQSDAQ. V lost 8 bases and J 2 bases, leaving 21 bases between the germline ends.

This clonotype was recorded at least ten times. The chain uses TRBV4-2 and TRBJ2-2; TRBD2 is a possible D gene (6 bases). CDR1 is LGHNA, CDR2 YNFKEQ, per germline. Trimming stripped 1 base from V and 4 bases from J, with 10 bases between. This CDR3 is built from 15 residues. The CDR3 coding sequence is TGTGCCAGCAGCCAAGTAGACGGGGGCACCGGGGAGCTGTTTTTT. As protein: CASSQVDGGTGELFF.

This clonotype has at least ten counts. A read error may account for a junction end that differs from germline. The genes are TRBV7-2 and TRBJ2-1; the D gene is possibly TRBD2 (5 bases). The CDR3 has 14 amino acids. Per germline, CDR1 SGHTA and CDR2 FQGNSA. CDR3 amino acids: CASSLALGSALRIF. Written as DNA, the CDR3 is TGTGCCAGCAGCTTAGCGCTTGGTAGCGCTCTACGGATCTTC.

This clonotype showed up many times. The rearrangement uses TRBV11-1 and TRBJ1-6; D possibly corresponds to TRBD1 (5 bases). The CDR3 extends over 16 amino acids. The V and J ends lost 2 bases and 10 bases respectively, with 18 bases between them. The V gene's germline CDR1 is SGHAT and CDR2 FQDESV (reference sequence). The CDR3, as DNA: TGTGCCAGCAGCTTATCAGGGACGGGAGGATTCTCACCCCTCCACTTT. Its protein product is CASSLSGTGGFSPLHF.

Points on this clonotype: Its ends do not fully match the called genes, so a read error is possible. The chain is built from TRBV7-2 and TRBJ2-5; tentatively, D is TRBD2 (5 bases). The germline CDR1 and CDR2 sequences are SGHTA and FQGNSA. The CDR3 sequence is 16 residues long. The CDR3 region has the DNA TGTGCCAGCGGCTTAGTATCGCTGGAGGCCCAAGAGACCCAGTACTTC. Protein product: CASGLVSLEAQETQYF.

The rearrangement links TRBV7-3 to TRBJ1-5, with no clear D. Trimming pared 5 bases from V and 0 bases from J, leaving 5 bases between. The CDR3 extends over 13 amino acids. The germline V gene has CDR1 SGHTA and CDR2 FQGTGA. DNA of the CDR3: TGTGCCAGCAGCATGGATAGCAATCAGCCCCAGCATTTT. Protein product: CASSMDSNQPQHF.

This clonotype was seen just once. This chain joins TRBV7-2 and TRBJ1-5; the D is unclear. The germline gives CDR1 SGHTA, CDR2 FQGNSA. The CDR3 contains 13 residues. V dropped 5 bases and J dropped 7 bases, with 12 bases sitting between them. CDR3 sequence reads: CASSQGTGQPQHF. The CDR3 bases are TGTGCCAGCAGCCAAGGTACGGGCCAGCCCCAGCATTTT.

The chain combines TRBV5-1 with TRBJ1-2; 8 nucleotides agree with TRBD1. V was clipped by 1 base and J by 1 base; unmatched bases: 0. CDR1 and CDR2 from the germline V gene are SGHRS and YFSETQ. The CDR3 is 14 amino acids. The CDR3 loop is CASSLTGGNYGYTF. CDR3 bases: TGCGCCAGCAGCTTGACAGGGGGTAACTATGGCTACACCTTC.

This clonotype has a count of ten or more. The chain is built from TRBV7-9 and TRBJ2-7, with 12 bases that match TRBD1. Germline V gives CDR1 SEHNR, CDR2 FQNEAQ (reference sequence). This CDR3 spans 16 amino acids. V shed 1 base, J shed 3 bases, and the junction held 4 bases outside the gene matches. The CDR3 DNA reads TGTGCCAGCAGCTTAGTGGGACAGGGGGCAGGCTACGAGCAGTACTTC. Protein: CASSLVGQGAGYEQYF.

This clonotype is a singleton in its sample. The junction and the germline gene differ at one end; a read error may be behind it. The V gene is TRBV25-1, the J gene TRBJ2-1; D may be TRBD1 or TRBD2 (5 bases each). CDR3 length: 12 amino acids. The V gene's germline CDR1 is MGHDK and CDR2 SYGVNS. The CDR3 reads CASSEGPGNLAF. In DNA, the CDR3 is TGTGCCAGCAGTGAGGGGCCCGGGAACCTCGCATTC.

The rearrangement joins TRBV19 to TRBJ1-6; 9 bases fit TRBD1. This CDR3 is built from 15 residues. Germline trimming cut 5 bases from V and 5 bases from J; bases unmatched to any gene: 4. CDR1 LNHDA and CDR2 SQIVND come from the germline V gene (reference sequence). CDR3 coding DNA: TGTGCCAGTAGTGGAAGGACAGGGGATAATTCACCCCTCCACTTT. Amino acids: CASSGRTGDNSPLHF.

This chain joins TRBV15 and TRBJ1-2; 9 bases fit TRBD1. The J segment lost 0 bases and the V segment lost 6 bases, leaving 11 bases of the junction unmatched. The CDR3 runs 17 residues. Per the germline V gene, CDR1 is LNHNV and CDR2 is YYDKDF (reference sequence). The CDR3 DNA reads TGTGCCACCAGGAACCGGACAGGGGACTACGCTAACTATGGCTACACCTTC. Amino acid sequence: CATRNRTGDYANYGYTF.